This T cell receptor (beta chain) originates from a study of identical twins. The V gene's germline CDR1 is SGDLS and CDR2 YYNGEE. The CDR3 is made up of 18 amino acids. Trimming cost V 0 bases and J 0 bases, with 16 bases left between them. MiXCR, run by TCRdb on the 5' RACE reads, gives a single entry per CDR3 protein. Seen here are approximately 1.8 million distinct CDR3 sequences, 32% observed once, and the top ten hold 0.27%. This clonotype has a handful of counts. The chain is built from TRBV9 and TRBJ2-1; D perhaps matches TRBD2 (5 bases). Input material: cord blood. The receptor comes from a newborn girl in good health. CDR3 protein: CASSVEASRSGSYNEQFF. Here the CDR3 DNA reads TGTGCCAGCAGCGTAGAAGCTAGCCGGAGTGGCTCCTACAATGAGCAGTTCTTC.